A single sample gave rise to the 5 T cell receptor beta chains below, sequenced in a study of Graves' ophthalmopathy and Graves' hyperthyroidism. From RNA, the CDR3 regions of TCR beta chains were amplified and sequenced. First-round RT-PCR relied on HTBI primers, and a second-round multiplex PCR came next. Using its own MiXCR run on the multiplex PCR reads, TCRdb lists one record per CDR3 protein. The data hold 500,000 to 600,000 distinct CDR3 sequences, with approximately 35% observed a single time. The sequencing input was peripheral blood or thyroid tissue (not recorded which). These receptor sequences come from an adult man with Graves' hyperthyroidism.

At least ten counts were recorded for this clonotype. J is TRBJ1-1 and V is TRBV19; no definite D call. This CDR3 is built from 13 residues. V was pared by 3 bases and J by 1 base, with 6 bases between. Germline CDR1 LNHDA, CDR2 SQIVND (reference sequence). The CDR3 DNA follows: TGTGCCAGTAGTATCGCCAAGAACACTGAAGCTTTCTTT. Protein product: CASSIAKNTEAFF.

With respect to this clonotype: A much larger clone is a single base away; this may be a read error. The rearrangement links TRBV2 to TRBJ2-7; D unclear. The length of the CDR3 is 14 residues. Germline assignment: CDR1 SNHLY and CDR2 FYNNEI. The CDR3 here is CASSPRIMSYERYF. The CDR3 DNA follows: TGTGCCAGTAGCCCCCGGATCATGTCCTACGAGCGGTACTTC.

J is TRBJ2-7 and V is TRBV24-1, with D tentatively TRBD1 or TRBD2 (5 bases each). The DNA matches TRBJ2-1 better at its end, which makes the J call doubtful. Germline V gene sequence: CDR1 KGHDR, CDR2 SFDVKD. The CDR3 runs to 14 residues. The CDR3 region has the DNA TGTGCCACCAGCAAGGACGGGGCAGGAGATGAGCAGTTCTTC. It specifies CATSKDGAGDEQFF.

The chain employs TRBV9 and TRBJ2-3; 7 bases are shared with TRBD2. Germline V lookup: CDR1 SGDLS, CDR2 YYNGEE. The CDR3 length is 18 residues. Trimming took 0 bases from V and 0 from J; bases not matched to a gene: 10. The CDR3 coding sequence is TGTGCCAGCAGCGTAGAGGCTAGCGGAAACCCTAGCACAGATACGCAGTATTTT. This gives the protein CASSVEASGNPSTDTQYF.

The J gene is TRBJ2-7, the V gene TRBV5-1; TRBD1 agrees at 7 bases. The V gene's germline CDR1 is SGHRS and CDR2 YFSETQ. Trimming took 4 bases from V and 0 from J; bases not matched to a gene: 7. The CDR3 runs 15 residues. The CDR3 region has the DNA TGCGCCAGCAGCGCGAACGCAGGGGGCTCCTACGAGCAGTACTTC. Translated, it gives CASSANAGGSYEQYF. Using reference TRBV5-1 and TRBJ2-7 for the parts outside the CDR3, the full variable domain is KAGVTQTPRYLIKTRGQQVTLSCSPISGHRSVSWYQQTPGQGLQFLFEYFSETQRNKGNFPGRFSGRQFSNSRSEMNVSTLELGDSALYLCASSANAGGSYEQYFGPGTRLTVT.